This T cell receptor beta chain comes out of a study of CD8 T cells in Susac syndrome. Study-wide points: Roughly 5 Susac-specific public clones appeared in CD8+ TEMRA repertoires, and sixteen in total CD8+ repertoires.

A remark on this clonotype: The antigen remains undetermined.

This CDR3 spans 14 amino acids. Looked up from germline, CDR1 is MGHRA and CDR2 is YSYEKL. V lost 1 base and J 2 bases, leaving 8 bases between the germline ends. TEMRA cells were enriched by FACS, while CD8+ and CD4+ T cells were obtained through a negative isolation that was performed magnetically. cDNA came from approximately 0.5 to 1 ug RNA primed by random hexamers. In TCRdb, the immunoSEQ multiplex PCR reads were re-called with MiXCR into one record per CDR3 protein. This table holds some 140,000 distinct CDR3 sequences, approximately 95% found once. The sequence was collected from a human donor with Susac syndrome. V usage is TRBV4-1 and J usage is TRBJ1-2; D not certain. Material for sequencing was CD8+ T cells from PBMCs. CDR3 sequence (DNA): TGCGCCAGCAGCCAAGTCGGGGAGAACTATGGCTACACCTTC. Translation: CASSQVGENYGYTF.